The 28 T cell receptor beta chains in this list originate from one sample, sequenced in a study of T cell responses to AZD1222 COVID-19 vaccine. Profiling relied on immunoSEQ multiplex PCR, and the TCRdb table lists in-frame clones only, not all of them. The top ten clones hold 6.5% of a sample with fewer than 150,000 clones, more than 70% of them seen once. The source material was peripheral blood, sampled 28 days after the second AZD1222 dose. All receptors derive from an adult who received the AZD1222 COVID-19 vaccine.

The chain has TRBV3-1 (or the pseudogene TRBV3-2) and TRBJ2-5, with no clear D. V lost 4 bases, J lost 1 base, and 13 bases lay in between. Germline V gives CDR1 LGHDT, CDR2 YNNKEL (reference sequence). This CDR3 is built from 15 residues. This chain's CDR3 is CASSPLGEVQETQYF. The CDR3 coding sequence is TGTGCCAGCAGCCCCCTCGGTGAGGTCCAAGAGACCCAGTACTTC.

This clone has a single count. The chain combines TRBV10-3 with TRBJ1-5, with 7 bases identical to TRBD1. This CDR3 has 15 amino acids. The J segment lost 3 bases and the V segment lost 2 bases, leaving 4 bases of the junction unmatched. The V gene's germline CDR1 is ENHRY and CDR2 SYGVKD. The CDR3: CAISEGEGANQPQHF. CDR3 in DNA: TGTGCCATCAGTGAGGGGGAGGGGGCCAATCAGCCCCAGCATTTT.

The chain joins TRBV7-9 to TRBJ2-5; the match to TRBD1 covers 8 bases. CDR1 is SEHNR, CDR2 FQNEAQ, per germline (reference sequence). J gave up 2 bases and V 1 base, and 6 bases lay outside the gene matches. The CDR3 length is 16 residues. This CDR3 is CASSLGWGQDQETQYF. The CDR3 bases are TGTGCCAGCAGCTTAGGATGGGGACAGGATCAAGAGACCCAGTACTTC.

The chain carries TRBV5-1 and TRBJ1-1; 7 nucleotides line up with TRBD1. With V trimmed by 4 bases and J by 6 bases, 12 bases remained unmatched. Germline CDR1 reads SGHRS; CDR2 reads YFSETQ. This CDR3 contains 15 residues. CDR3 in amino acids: CASSIDGTDPPEAFF. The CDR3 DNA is TGCGCCAGCAGCATAGACGGGACAGACCCCCCTGAAGCTTTCTTT.

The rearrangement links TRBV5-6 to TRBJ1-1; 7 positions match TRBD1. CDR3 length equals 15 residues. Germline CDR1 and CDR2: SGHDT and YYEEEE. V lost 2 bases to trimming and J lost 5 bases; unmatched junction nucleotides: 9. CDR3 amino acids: CASSFAGGSGTEAFF. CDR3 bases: TGTGCCAGCAGCTTTGCAGGGGGTAGTGGAACTGAAGCTTTCTTT. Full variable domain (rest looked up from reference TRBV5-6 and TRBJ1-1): DAGVTQSPTHLIKTRGQQVTLRCSPKSGHDTVSWYQQALGQGPQFIFQYYEEEERQRGNFPDRFSGHQFPNYSSELNVNALLLGDSALYLCASSFAGGSGTEAFFGQGTRLTVV.

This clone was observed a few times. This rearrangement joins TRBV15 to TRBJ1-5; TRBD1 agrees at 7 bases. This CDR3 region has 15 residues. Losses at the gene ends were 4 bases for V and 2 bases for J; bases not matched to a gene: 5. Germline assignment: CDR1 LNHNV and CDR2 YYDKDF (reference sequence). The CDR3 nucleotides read TGTGCCACCAGCAAAGACAGGGCGGGCAATCAGCCCCAGCATTTT. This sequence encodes CATSKDRAGNQPQHF.

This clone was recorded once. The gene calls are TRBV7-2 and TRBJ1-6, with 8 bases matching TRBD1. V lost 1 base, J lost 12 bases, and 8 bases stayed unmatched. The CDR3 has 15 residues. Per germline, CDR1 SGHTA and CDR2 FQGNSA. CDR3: CASSLGGQGHVPLHF. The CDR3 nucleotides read TGTGCCAGCAGCTTAGGAGGACAGGGCCATGTACCCCTCCACTTT.

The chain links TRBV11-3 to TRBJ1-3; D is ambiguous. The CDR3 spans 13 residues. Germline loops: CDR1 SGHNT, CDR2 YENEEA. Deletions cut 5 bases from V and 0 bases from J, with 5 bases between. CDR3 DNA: TGTGCCAGCAGCCAAACCTCTGGAAACACCATATATTTT. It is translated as CASSQTSGNTIYF.

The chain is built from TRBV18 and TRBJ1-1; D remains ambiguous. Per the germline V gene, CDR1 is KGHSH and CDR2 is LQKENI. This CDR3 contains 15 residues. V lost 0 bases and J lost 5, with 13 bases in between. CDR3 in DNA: TGTGCCAGCTCACCACCCCGGGCGCCTGGGACTGAAGCTTTCTTT. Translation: CASSPPRAPGTEAFF.

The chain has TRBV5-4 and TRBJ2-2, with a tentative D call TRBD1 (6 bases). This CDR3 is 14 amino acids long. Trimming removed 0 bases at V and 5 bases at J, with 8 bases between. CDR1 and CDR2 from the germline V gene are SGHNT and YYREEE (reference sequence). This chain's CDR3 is CASSLDQGTGELFF. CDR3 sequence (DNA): TGTGCCAGCAGCTTGGACCAGGGGACCGGGGAGCTGTTTTTT.

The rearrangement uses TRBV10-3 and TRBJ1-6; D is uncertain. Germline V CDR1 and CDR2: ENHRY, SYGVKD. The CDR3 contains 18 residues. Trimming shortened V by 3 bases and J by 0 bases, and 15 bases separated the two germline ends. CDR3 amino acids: CAISEGHSLSSYNSPLHF. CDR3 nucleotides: TGTGCCATCAGTGAAGGTCATTCTCTGAGCTCCTATAATTCACCCCTCCACTTT.

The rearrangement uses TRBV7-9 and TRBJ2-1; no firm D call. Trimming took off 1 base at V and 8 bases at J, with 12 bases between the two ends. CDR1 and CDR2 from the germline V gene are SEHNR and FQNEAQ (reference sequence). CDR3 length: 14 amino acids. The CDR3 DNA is TGTGCCAGCAGCTTAGTGGTATTGGGCTATGAGCAGTTCTTC. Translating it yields CASSLVVLGYEQFF.

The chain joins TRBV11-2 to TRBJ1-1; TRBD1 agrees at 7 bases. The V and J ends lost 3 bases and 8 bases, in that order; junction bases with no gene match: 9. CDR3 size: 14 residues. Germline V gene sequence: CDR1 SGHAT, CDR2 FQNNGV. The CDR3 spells CASSFSEGAGEAFF. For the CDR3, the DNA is TGTGCCAGCAGCTTTTCGGAGGGGGCGGGGGAAGCTTTCTTT.

Here the CDR3 reads CASSLALTGGGNTGELFF. In DNA form, the CDR3 reads TGCGCCAGCAGCTTGGCTTTGACAGGGGGCGGTAACACCGGGGAGCTGTTTTTT. The gene calls are TRBV5-1 and TRBJ2-2, with TRBD1 matching over 10 bases. In germline, CDR1 is SGHRS, CDR2 YFSETQ. The CDR3 length is 18 residues. V dropped 0 bases and J dropped 2; count of bases not matched to a gene: 7.

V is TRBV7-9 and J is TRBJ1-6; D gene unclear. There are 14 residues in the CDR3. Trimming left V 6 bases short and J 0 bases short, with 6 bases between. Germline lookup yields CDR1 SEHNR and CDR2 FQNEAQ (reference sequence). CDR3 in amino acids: CASRASSYNSPLHF. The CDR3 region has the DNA TGTGCCAGCAGGGCCAGCTCCTATAATTCACCCCTCCACTTT.

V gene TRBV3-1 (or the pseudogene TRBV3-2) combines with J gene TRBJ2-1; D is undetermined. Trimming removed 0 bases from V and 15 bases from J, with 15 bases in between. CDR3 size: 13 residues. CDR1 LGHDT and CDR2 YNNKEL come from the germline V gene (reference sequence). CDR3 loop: CASSQEGVGNRFF. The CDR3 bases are TGTGCCAGCAGCCAAGAAGGTGTAGGGAACCGGTTCTTC.

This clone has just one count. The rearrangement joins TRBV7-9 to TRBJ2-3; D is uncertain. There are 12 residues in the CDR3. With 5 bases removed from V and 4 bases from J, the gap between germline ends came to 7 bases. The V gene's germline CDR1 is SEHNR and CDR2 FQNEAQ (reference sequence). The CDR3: CASSPRADTQYF. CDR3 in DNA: TGTGCCAGCAGCCCCCGAGCAGATACGCAGTATTTT. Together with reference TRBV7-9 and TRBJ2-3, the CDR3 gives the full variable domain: DTGVSQNPRHKITKRGQNVTFRCDPISEHNRLYWYRQTLGQGPEFLTYFQNEAQLEKSRLLSDRFSAERPKGSFSTLEIQRTEQGDSAMYLCASSPRADTQYFGPGTRLTVL.

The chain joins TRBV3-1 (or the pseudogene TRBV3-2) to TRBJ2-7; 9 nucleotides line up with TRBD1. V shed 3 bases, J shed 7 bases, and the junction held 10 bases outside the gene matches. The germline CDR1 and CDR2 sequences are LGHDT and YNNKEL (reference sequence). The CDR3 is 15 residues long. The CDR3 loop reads CASSHPGQGREEQYF. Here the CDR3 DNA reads TGTGCCAGCAGCCATCCGGGACAGGGTAGAGAGGAGCAGTACTTC.

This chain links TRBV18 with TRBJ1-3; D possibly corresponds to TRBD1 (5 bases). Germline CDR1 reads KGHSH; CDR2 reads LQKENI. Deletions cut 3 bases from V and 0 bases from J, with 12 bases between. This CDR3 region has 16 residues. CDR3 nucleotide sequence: TGTGCCAGCTCACCTTATAGCCAGGGCTCTGGAAACACCATATATTTT. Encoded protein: CASSPYSQGSGNTIYF.

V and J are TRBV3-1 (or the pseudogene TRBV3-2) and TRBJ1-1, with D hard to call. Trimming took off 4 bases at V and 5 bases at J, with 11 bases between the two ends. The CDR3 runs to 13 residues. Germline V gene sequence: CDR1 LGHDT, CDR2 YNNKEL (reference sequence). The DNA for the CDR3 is TGTGCCAGCAGCCGAACGGAGAAGACTGAAGCTTTCTTT. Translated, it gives CASSRTEKTEAFF.

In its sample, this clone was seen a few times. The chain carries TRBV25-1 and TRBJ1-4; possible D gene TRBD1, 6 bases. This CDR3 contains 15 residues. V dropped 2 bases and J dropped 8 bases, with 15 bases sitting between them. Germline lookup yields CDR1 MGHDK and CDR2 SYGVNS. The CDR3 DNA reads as TGTGCCAGCAGTGAACCACAGGGAGACGGGGAAAAACTGTTTTTT. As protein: CASSEPQGDGEKLFF.

CDR3 in amino acids: CASSTLGQIYNEQFF. CDR3 nucleotides: TGTGCCAGCAGCACGTTGGGACAGATTTACAATGAGCAGTTCTTC. The chain carries TRBV7-2 and TRBJ2-1, with TRBD1 identical over 7 bases. Per the germline V gene, CDR1 is SGHTA and CDR2 is FQGNSA. The CDR3 has 15 amino acids. J gave up 4 bases and V 5 bases, and 8 bases lay outside the gene matches.

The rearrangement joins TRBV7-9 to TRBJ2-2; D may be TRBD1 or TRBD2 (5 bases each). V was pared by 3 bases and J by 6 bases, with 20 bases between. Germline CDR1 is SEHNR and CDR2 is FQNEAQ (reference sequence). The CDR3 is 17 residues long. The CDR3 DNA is TGTGCCAGCAGCTTGCGGGTCGGGACCCAGGATCCCGGGGAGCTGTTTTTT. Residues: CASSLRVGTQDPGELFF.

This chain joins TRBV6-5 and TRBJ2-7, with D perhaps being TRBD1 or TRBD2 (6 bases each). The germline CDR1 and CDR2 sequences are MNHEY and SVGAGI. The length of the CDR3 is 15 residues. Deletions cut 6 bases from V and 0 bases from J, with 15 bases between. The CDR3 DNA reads TGTGCCAGCAGAGTGCGGGACACAAGCTCCTACGAGCAGTACTTC. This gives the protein CASRVRDTSSYEQYF.

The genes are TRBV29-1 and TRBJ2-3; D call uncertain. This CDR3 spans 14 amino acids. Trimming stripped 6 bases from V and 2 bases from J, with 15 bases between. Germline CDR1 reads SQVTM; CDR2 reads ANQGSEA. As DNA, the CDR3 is TGCAGCGTCCGAGACTCCCCTTTCACAGATACGCAGTATTTT. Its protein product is CSVRDSPFTDTQYF.

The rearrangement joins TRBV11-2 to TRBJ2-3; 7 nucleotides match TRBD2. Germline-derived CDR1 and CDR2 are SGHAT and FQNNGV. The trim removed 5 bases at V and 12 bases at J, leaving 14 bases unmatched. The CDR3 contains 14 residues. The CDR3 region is CASSHQTTGLFQYF. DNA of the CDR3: TGTGCCAGCAGCCACCAAACTACGGGACTATTTCAGTATTTT.

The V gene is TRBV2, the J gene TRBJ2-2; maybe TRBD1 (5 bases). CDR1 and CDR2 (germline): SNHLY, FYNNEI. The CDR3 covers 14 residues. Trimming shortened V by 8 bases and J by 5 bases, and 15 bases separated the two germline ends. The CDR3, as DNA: TGTGCCAGCGGGTTAACAGGTGGAACCGGGGAGCTGTTTTTT. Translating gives CASGLTGGTGELFF.

CDR3 loop: CASSLGGEGNSPLHF. CDR3 bases: TGTGCCAGCAGTTTAGGGGGGGAGGGCAATTCACCCCTCCACTTT. The chain combines TRBV28 with TRBJ1-6; tentatively, D is TRBD1 (5 bases). In germline, CDR1 is MDHEN, CDR2 SYDVKM. The CDR3 totals 15 residues. V was cut by 2 bases and J by 7 bases, with 12 bases left in between.